This T cell receptor beta chain is from a study of T-cell memory formation after mild COVID-19. The CDR3 has 14 amino acids. With 5 bases removed from V and 5 bases from J, the gap between germline ends came to 15 bases. Using its own MiXCR run on the 5' RACE reads, TCRdb lists one record per CDR3 protein. This sample carries more than 300,000 distinct CDR3 sequences, approximately 22% of them seen once, and the ten largest clones take around 23%. V and J are TRBV12-3 or TRBV12-4 and TRBJ2-5; tentatively, D is TRBD2 (6 bases). The sequence derives from a man aged 18 to 30 who had mild COVID-19 (a few samples of this study predate the infection). Cell type and time point are not known. Sequencing was done on a sample of PBMCs or a T cell subset sorted from them (not recorded which). CDR3 loop: CASSQTWGVETQYF. In nucleotides, the CDR3 is TGTGCCAGCAGTCAGACGTGGGGGGTGGAGACCCAGTACTTC.